This T cell receptor (beta chain) stems from a study of blood T cell repertoires in COVID-19. Repertoires were generated with immunoSEQ multiplex PCR, while TCRdb's copy carries only in-frame clones and drops some. The repertoire holds 210,000 or so clones, with around nine tenths as singletons. The CDR3 is 16 amino acids. J gave up 4 bases and V 0 bases, and 6 bases lay outside the gene matches. Germline V lookup: CDR1 SGHTA, CDR2 FQGNSA. Sequenced sample: peripheral blood. This chain connects TRBV7-2 to TRBJ2-3; 8 bases align to TRBD2. This clonotype was sampled from a woman aged 40-49 years who had recovered from COVID-19. In DNA form, the CDR3 reads TGTGCCAGCAGCTTAGCGCGCGCGGGAGGAGCAGATACGCAGTATTTT. As protein: CASSLARAGGADTQYF. Full variable domain (remainder filled in from reference TRBV7-2 and TRBJ2-3): GAGVSQSPSNKVTEKGKDVELRCDPISGHTALYWYRQSLGQGLEFLIYFQGNSAPDKSGLPSDRFSAERTGGSVSTLTIQRTQQEDSAVYLCASSLARAGGADTQYFGPGTRLTVL.